Included here is one T cell receptor (beta chain) sequence, with context. The target antigen is unknown. The data were obtained in a study of T cell responses to AZD1222 COVID-19 vaccine. Study outcomes and limitations: It was only a handful of AZD1222 recipients who were seropositive at baseline. With two AZD1222 doses given, Spike-specific TCR breadth and depth both rose.

Investigators merged groups given second doses at roughly 4 or roughly 12 weeks. Germline V gene sequence: CDR1 ENHRY, CDR2 SYGVKD. The CDR3 runs 14 residues. The J segment lost 8 bases and the V segment lost 6 bases, leaving 9 bases of the junction unmatched. The assay was immunoSEQ multiplex PCR, and TCRdb's table has in-frame clones only and misses some. The sample lists roughly 70,000 clones; 70% to 90% were seen once. The chain uses TRBV10-3 and TRBJ1-4, with 7 bases fitting TRBD1. The specimen was peripheral blood, collected 28 days after the second AZD1222 dose. The TCR comes from an adult who received the AZD1222 COVID-19 vaccine. The CDR3 region has the DNA TGTGCCATCAGGGGCGACAGGGAGGTAGAAAAACTGTTTTTT. It translates to CAIRGDREVEKLFF.